The 5 T cell receptor beta chains below all came from one sample that was sequenced in a study of the immune and genomic landscape of osteosarcoma. Here immunoSEQ multiplex PCR was the method, and the copy in TCRdb shows in-frame clones only, minus some. This sample carries more than 10,000 clones, approximately 71% of them seen once, and the ten largest clones take 15% to 20%. Poor-prognosis osteosarcoma patients supplied post-treatment primary, local recurrence and metastasis tumor specimens. Sequenced sample: osteosarcoma tumor tissue from the lung. These receptors came from a human donor with osteosarcoma.

The chain recombines TRBV21-1 with TRBJ1-1; no check of the table's D call, TRBD1, against the DNA was made. TRBV21-1 is a known pseudogene. The CDR3 loop spans 15 amino acids. CDR3 nucleotide sequence: TGTGCCAGCACCTCTAAACAGGCGACGAACACTGAAGCTTTCTTT. As protein: CASTSKQATNTEAFF.

This rearrangement joins TRBV19 to TRBJ2-2; D is ambiguous. The germline CDR1 and CDR2 sequences are LNHDA and SQIVND (reference sequence). The CDR3 loop spans 13 amino acids. V was cut by 4 bases and J by 5 bases, with 8 bases left in between. The CDR3 DNA is TGTGCCAGTAGTAGCAAGGCAACCGGGGAGCTGTTTTTT. It specifies CASSSKATGELFF.

The rearrangement joins TRBV7-7 to TRBJ2-1, with TRBD2 matching 9 bases. Germline V gene data show CDR1 as SSHAT and CDR2 as FNYEAQ (reference sequence). CDR3 size: 14 residues. V shed 4 bases, J shed 10 bases, and the junction held 8 bases outside the gene matches. Written as DNA, the CDR3 is TGTGCCAGCAGCTCCTCGGCGGGAGGGGGGGAGCAGTTCTTC. Translated, it gives CASSSSAGGGEQFF. The full variable domain, completed using reference TRBV7-7 and TRBJ2-1, is GAGVSQSPRYKVTKRGQDVTLRCDPISSHATLYWYQQALGQGPEFLTYFNYEAQPDKSGLPSDRFSAERPEGSISTLTIQRTEQRDSAMYRCASSSSAGGGEQFFGPGTRLTVL.

This chain joins TRBV6-1 and TRBJ2-3; 10 bases are a match to TRBD2. The CDR3 covers 15 residues. Germline loops: CDR1 MNHNS, CDR2 SASEGT. Unmatched junction bases numbered 1, after V lost 0 bases and J lost 4 bases. The CDR3 nucleotides read TGTGCCAGCAGTGAAGCGCTAGCGGGAGCAGATACGCAGTATTTT. It codes for CASSEALAGADTQYF.

The chain uses TRBV27 and TRBJ1-4; D remains unclear. Germline V lookup: CDR1 MNHEY, CDR2 SMNVEV (reference sequence). The V end was cut by 5 bases, the J end by 5 bases, with 9 bases between. The CDR3 has 13 residues. The CDR3: CASSAHKNEKLFF. CDR3 DNA: TGTGCCAGCAGTGCCCACAAAAATGAAAAACTGTTTTTT.